This T cell receptor beta chain was profiled in a study of CD8+ T cells in alopecia areata. Study information: Twice a day, 5 to 10 mg of oral tofacitinib was administered to treated patients. Study findings and constraints: Among the top 100, expanded CD8+ clones, as well as scalp clonality, were significantly decreased by tofacitinib. Sharing of TCR sequences between patients (possibly for HLA-related reasons) was less clear than in mice. Numerous expanded lesional clones remained in scalp and blood during tofacitinib.

The CDR3 has 13 residues. V dropped 0 bases and J dropped 15 bases, with 15 bases sitting between them. Germline CDR1 and CDR2: ENHRY and SYGVKD. A word on this clone: Its antigen is unidentified.

cDNA prepared by RNA extraction and subsequent reverse transcription served as the template for sequencing. TCRdb's copy holds only in-frame clones and misses some; the assay was immunoSEQ multiplex PCR. Of 3,500 to 4,500 clones in the sample, less than 65% were seen once. Treatment specified: oral pan-JAK inhibitor, 5-10 mg twice daily. Peripheral blood samples and lesional scalp punch biopsies were obtained from alopecia areata patients. This chain links TRBV10-3 with TRBJ2-1; weak D call: TRBD2 (6 bases). This specimen was skin, taken between weeks 36 and 40, from a patient treated with tofacitinib. The sequence was collected from a human donor with alopecia areata. DNA for the CDR3: TGTGCCATCAGTGAGTCGATGGGGGACTCGGTGTTCTTC. Amino acids: CAISESMGDSVFF.